Listed below are T cell receptor beta chains from one sample, sequenced in a study of blood T cells in healthy people across ages. TCRdb re-derived calls from the 5' RACE reads in MiXCR, one entry per CDR3 protein. The table has about 380,000 distinct CDR3 sequences, about 55% seen once. The sequenced material came from blood. The receptors derive from a man in his sixties in good health. The CDR3 runs from the conserved cysteine through the conserved F or W.

cdr3_length,v_call,cdr3_aa
16,TRBV9,CASSLWDRGLDNEQFF
14,TRBV10-3,CAISAGLALDEQYF
13,TRBV20-1,CSAVGSQHNEQFF
14,TRBV2,CASSWDYSNQPQHF
16,TRBV7-2,CASSLARGSSGYEQYF
14,TRBV2,CASASDYSSYEQYF
13,TRBV29-1,CSVDRGMGHGQYF
14,TRBV7-7,CASSPGPLQETQYF
17,TRBV7-6,CASSSPGRGLEDTEAFF
15,TRBV5-1,CASSLGPDASYEQYF
18,TRBV7-6,CASSRGPEFQGALGEQYF
14,TRBV29-1,CSTRTGQGVNEQFF
15,TRBV20-1,CSARGMGSGANVLTF
15,TRBV12-3/TRBV12-4,CASSLWGAGKNIQYF
14,TRBV7-2,CASSSWGQQETQYF
17,TRBV4-3,CASSQDRGGRASGELFF
14,TRBV4-2,CASSVGIPTGELFF
15,TRBV5-1,CASSGTSGRANEQFF
15,TRBV20-1,CSARDLQGSYNEQFF
15,TRBV6-5,CASSPGAGDQETQYF
13,TRBV12-3/TRBV12-4,CASSSPTGRKLFF
15,TRBV28,CASSYSGRATYEQYF
15,TRBV5-6,CASSRERGPNTEAFF
12,TRBV10-3,CAIWGGQAEQYF
14,TRBV7-2,CASSPPGVVYGYTF
13,TRBV10-1,CASSERAYNEQFF
13,TRBV7-9,CASSEEGRDGYTF
16,TRBV6-1,CASSDPGGGNSYEQYF
12,TRBV29-1,CSVEDRDYEQYF
15,TRBV28,CASSSSGLASYEQYF
16,TRBV5-1,CASSLEVAGGHNEQFF
13,TRBV10-1,CASSSRETAGYTF
14,TRBV20-1,CSANTRDSYNEQYF
15,TRBV27,CASSPRTGRYEGYTF
11,TRBV7-2,CASALAGEQYF
11,TRBV10-3,CAAAGAGEAFF
20,TRBV9,CASSATLAGTGGGGANVLTF
12,TRBV20-1,CSARRGGNIQYF
16,TRBV4-2,CASSQDGQANNQPQHF
18,TRBV20-1,CSARARTRTAPSTDTQYF
13,TRBV7-9,CASTSDRFYGYTF